The clone carrying this T cell receptor (beta chain) was observed a few times. This sample is drawn from a study of memory CD4+ T cells and cytomegalovirus serostatus. The protocol was immunoSEQ multiplex PCR, while the TCRdb copy is restricted to in-frame clones and leaves out a portion. The table lists about 56,000 clones, about 81% of them singletons. This CDR3 contains 15 residues. CDR1 GTSNPN and CDR2 SVGIG come from the germline V gene (reference sequence). J was trimmed by 4 bases and V by 3 bases; bases with no gene match: 10. Single viable CD3+CD4+CD8-CD45RO+ cells were sorted as the memory CD4+ T cells.

The sequence was obtained from an adult in good health and CMV-seronegative. Sequencing was done on a sample of memory CD4+ T cells from blood. The chain links TRBV30 to TRBJ1-1; 8 nucleotides agree with TRBD1. For the CDR3, the DNA is TGTGCCTGGAGACAGGGGGAGAGATTGGGCACTGAAGCTTTCTTT. It translates to CAWRQGERLGTEAFF.